One and the same sample provided the 8 T cell receptor beta chains below, sequenced in a study of cytomegalovirus exposure and HLA in healthy donors. PCR involved 60 Vbeta and 13 Jbeta primers. Only in-frame clones appear in the TCRdb table, and some are missing; sequencing was by immunoSEQ multiplex PCR. The repertoire consists of hundreds of thousands of clones, with approximately 70% occurring once and the leading ten covering about 2.5%. Sequenced: PBMCs. The receptors here all came from a man in his forties in good health and CMV-seropositive.

The genes are TRBV29-1 and TRBJ2-3, with 10 nucleotides matching TRBD2. The CDR3 has 13 residues. Germline V gene lookup returns CDR1 SQVTM and CDR2 ANQGSEA. V gave up 4 bases and J gave up 6 bases; unmatched junction bases: 4. The CDR3 spells CSVVVSGGDTQYF. The CDR3 coding sequence is TGCAGCGTTGTGGTTAGCGGGGGGGATACGCAGTATTTT.

This clone was observed once. The V and J genes are TRBV27 and TRBJ2-2; weak D call: TRBD2 (7 bases). V gave up 3 bases and J gave up 4 bases, with 12 bases separating them. CDR1 and CDR2 (germline): MNHEY, SMNVEV (reference sequence). The CDR3 covers 15 residues. The CDR3 DNA is TGTGCCAGCAGTTTTGGGGGGGCTAGCACCGGGGAGCTGTTTTTT. As protein: CASSFGGASTGELFF.

This clone was counted a few times. The chain has TRBV6-6 and TRBJ2-7, with TRBD1 matching over 12 bases. Germline CDR1 is MNHNY and CDR2 is SVGAGI (reference sequence). V dropped 4 bases and J dropped 6; count of bases not matched to a gene: 10. There are 16 residues in the CDR3. Here the CDR3 reads CASSSLPGQGASEQYF. The CDR3 nucleotides read TGTGCCAGCAGTTCTCTCCCGGGACAGGGGGCGAGCGAGCAGTACTTC.

This clone was recorded only once. V gene TRBV28 combines with J gene TRBJ1-2; no reliable D call. V was shortened by 3 bases and J by 4 bases, with 12 bases between the two germline ends. This CDR3 has 14 residues. From germline, CDR1 is MDHEN and CDR2 SYDVKM. The CDR3 bases are TGTGCCAGCAGTTTGCAGTTTGGAGGCTATGGCTACACCTTC. It codes for CASSLQFGGYGYTF.

V and J are TRBV5-1 and TRBJ1-2, with 9 bases lining up with TRBD1. Per the germline V gene, CDR1 is SGHRS and CDR2 is YFSETQ. The CDR3 is 15 residues long. V shed 4 bases, J shed 3 bases, and the junction held 7 bases outside the gene matches. CDR3 bases: TGCGCCAGCAGCGAGGGACAGGGATCTTACTATGGCTACACCTTC. Protein: CASSEGQGSYYGYTF. Complete variable domain (other parts from reference TRBV5-1 and TRBJ1-2): KAGVTQTPRYLIKTRGQQVTLSCSPISGHRSVSWYQQTPGQGLQFLFEYFSETQRNKGNFPGRFSGRQFSNSRSEMNVSTLELGDSALYLCASSEGQGSYYGYTFGSGTRLTVV.

This clone was counted between two and nine times. The J gene is TRBJ2-1, the V gene TRBV7-9; 8 bases line up with TRBD2. Germline assignment: CDR1 SEHNR and CDR2 FQNEAQ (reference sequence). The length of the CDR3 is 14 residues. J was trimmed by 8 bases and V by 11 bases; bases with no gene match: 14. CDR3 sequence (DNA): TGTGCCGGTGCTCAGCGGGGGAAGCGGGATGAGCAGTTCTTC. Amino acids: CAGAQRGKRDEQFF. The full variable domain, completed using reference TRBV7-9 and TRBJ2-1, is DTGVSQNPRHKITKRGQNVTFRCDPISEHNRLYWYRQTLGQGPEFLTYFQNEAQLEKSRLLSDRFSAERPKGSFSTLEIQRTEQGDSAMYLCAGAQRGKRDEQFFGPGTRLTVL.

This clone appeared a few times. This chain connects TRBV6-5 to TRBJ1-2; 9 positions agree with TRBD1. The germline V gene has CDR1 MNHEY and CDR2 SVGAGI. The CDR3 runs 15 residues. Germline trimming cut 5 bases from V and 3 bases from J; bases unmatched to any gene: 7. The CDR3 nucleotides are TGTGCCAGCAGTAATCGACAGGGGGGGTACTATGGCTACACCTTC. As protein: CASSNRQGGYYGYTF.

This chain uses TRBV19 with TRBJ1-1; D may be TRBD1 (6 bases). The CDR3 runs 19 residues. Germline V lookup: CDR1 LNHDA, CDR2 SQIVND (reference sequence). With 1 base removed from V and 0 bases from J, the gap between germline ends came to 21 bases. Here the CDR3 DNA reads TGTGCCAGTAGTATAGCCGGGAGGGGGACAAAACCCATGAACACTGAAGCTTTCTTT. It codes for CASSIAGRGTKPMNTEAFF. Full variable domain (outside the CDR3, taken from reference TRBV19 and TRBJ1-1): DGGITQSPKYLFRKEGQNVTLSCEQNLNHDAMYWYRQDPGQGLRLIYYSQIVNDFQKGDIAEGYSVSREKKESFPLTVTSAQKNPTAFYLCASSIAGRGTKPMNTEAFFGQGTRLTVV.